The 21 T cell receptor beta chains reported below all come from one sample, sequenced in a study of long-term antiretroviral therapy in people with HIV. Sequencing relied on immunoSEQ assay v3.0, run at survey level. Repertoires were generated with immunoSEQ multiplex PCR, while TCRdb's copy carries only in-frame clones and drops some. There are 21,000 or so clones in the sample; 82% occur only once, and over 7.5% lies in the top ten. The material was unsorted PBMCs, obtained at the start of antiretroviral therapy. The receptor set was obtained from a man aged 50-60 years with HIV.

This chain connects TRBV30 to TRBJ2-7, with 10 positions matching TRBD2. Germline V CDR1 and CDR2: GTSNPN, SVGIG (reference sequence). Germline trimming cut 2 bases from V and 2 bases from J; bases unmatched to any gene: 0. The CDR3 is made up of 13 amino acids. CDR3 residues: CAWSLAGAYEQYF. The DNA of the CDR3 is TGTGCCTGGAGTCTAGCGGGAGCCTACGAGCAGTACTTC.

This clone was counted a few times. As DNA, the CDR3 is TGTGCCAGCAGTTCGCCGACAGGGACTGAAGCTTTCTTT. It translates to CASSSPTGTEAFF. The chain combines TRBV28 with TRBJ1-1; 7 nucleotides align to TRBD1. Germline trimming cut 4 bases from V and 5 bases from J; bases unmatched to any gene: 4. The germline CDR1 and CDR2 sequences are MDHEN and SYDVKM. CDR3 length: 13 amino acids.

V gene TRBV27 combines with J gene TRBJ2-6; D gene unclear. The V end lost 6 bases, the J end lost 0 bases, and 6 bases lay between the germline ends. The CDR3 sequence is 14 residues long. Germline V gives CDR1 MNHEY, CDR2 SMNVEV (reference sequence). CDR3 region: CASSWDSGANVLTF. The CDR3 DNA follows: TGTGCCAGCAGCTGGGACTCTGGGGCCAACGTCCTGACTTTC.

J is TRBJ2-7 and V is TRBV7-6; D may match TRBD1 or TRBD2 (5 bases each). The V and J ends lost 0 bases and 5 bases respectively, with 8 bases between them. The V gene's germline CDR1 is SGHVS and CDR2 FNYEAQ. CDR3 length: 13 residues. The CDR3 coding sequence is TGTGCCAGCAGCTTAGCGTTGGGGGACGAGCAGTACTTC. Its protein product is CASSLALGDEQYF.

V usage is TRBV7-8 and J usage is TRBJ1-3; 7 nucleotides line up with TRBD1. This CDR3 has 12 amino acids. The junction had 1 base not matched to a gene; V was cut back by 7 bases and J by 4 bases. Germline lookup yields CDR1 SGHVS and CDR2 FQNEAQ. The CDR3 sequence is CASKGAGNTIYF. The CDR3 DNA sequence: TGTGCCAGCAAGGGGGCAGGAAACACCATATATTTT.

V is TRBV20-1 and J is TRBJ2-3; the D is unclear. V gave up 0 bases and J gave up 5 bases, with 3 bases separating them. This CDR3 has 11 amino acids. CDR1 is DFQATT, CDR2 SNEGSKA, per germline (reference sequence). The CDR3 sequence: CSAREQDTQYF. Here the CDR3 DNA reads TGCAGTGCTAGAGAACAAGATACGCAGTATTTT.

The rearrangement joins TRBV7-8 to TRBJ1-2, with TRBD1 matching over 10 bases. Germline lookup yields CDR1 SGHVS and CDR2 FQNEAQ. The CDR3 has 16 residues. V dropped 2 bases and J dropped 4; count of bases not matched to a gene: 7. CDR3 sequence (DNA): TGTGCCAGCAGCTTATACCGGGACAGGGGCTCCTATGGCTACACCTTC. Amino acids: CASSLYRDRGSYGYTF.

The chain links TRBV28 to TRBJ2-1; TRBD1 matches 9 bases. The germline gives CDR1 MDHEN, CDR2 SYDVKM. This CDR3 has 17 amino acids. Germline trimming cut 2 bases from V and 6 bases from J; bases unmatched to any gene: 11. CDR3 protein: CASSLIWDRVSGNEQFF. CDR3 DNA sequence: TGTGCCAGCAGTTTAATCTGGGACAGGGTATCGGGCAATGAGCAGTTCTTC. The whole variable domain, remainder taken from reference TRBV28 and TRBJ2-1, is DVKVTQSSRYLVKRTGEKVFLECVQDMDHENMFWYRQDPGLGLRLIYFSYDVKMKEKGDIPEGYSVSREKKERFSLILESASTNQTSMYLCASSLIWDRVSGNEQFFGPGTRLTVL.

V usage is TRBV11-2 and J usage is TRBJ1-1, with TRBD1 identical over 9 bases. The CDR3 covers 15 residues. CDR1 and CDR2 from the germline V gene are SGHAT and FQNNGV. V dropped 1 base and J dropped 6; count of bases not matched to a gene: 6. Here the CDR3 DNA reads TGTGCCAGCAGCTTAGTAGGACAGGGGAGAGCTGAAGCTTTCTTT. This codes for CASSLVGQGRAEAFF. The complete variable domain, with remaining parts taken from reference TRBV11-2 and TRBJ1-1, reads EAGVAQSPRYKIIEKRQSVAFWCNPISGHATLYWYQQILGQGPKLLIQFQNNGVVDDSQLPKDRFSAERLKGVDSTLKIQPAKLEDSAVYLCASSLVGQGRAEAFFGQGTRLTVV.

V and J are TRBV7-2 and TRBJ2-5; tentative D call: TRBD2 (5 bases). Trimming removed 0 bases at V and 2 bases at J, with 7 bases between. The CDR3 runs 14 residues. Germline lookup yields CDR1 SGHTA and CDR2 FQGNSA. CDR3 amino acids: CASSLAGGQETQYF. DNA for the CDR3: TGTGCCAGCAGCTTAGCTGGCGGGCAAGAGACCCAGTACTTC.

The chain joins TRBV4-3 to TRBJ2-7; the D is unclear. V lost 0 bases to trimming and J lost 1 base, with 7 bases between them. This CDR3 spans 14 amino acids. CDR1 is LGHNA, CDR2 YSLEER, per germline. The CDR3 bases are TGCGCCAGCAGCCAAGATCTGCTGTCCTACGAGCAGTACTTC. It codes for CASSQDLLSYEQYF.

V gene TRBV7-2 combines with J gene TRBJ2-7; D is undetermined. Trimming pared 1 base from V and 5 bases from J, leaving 6 bases between. Looked up from germline, CDR1 is SGHTA and CDR2 is FQGNSA. The CDR3 has 12 residues. CDR3 residues: CASSLVPHEQYF. The CDR3 DNA sequence: TGTGCCAGCAGCTTAGTACCTCACGAGCAGTACTTC.

This clone was seen just once. The genes are TRBV18 and TRBJ2-2, with D possibly TRBD2 on 5 matching bases. Deletions cut 5 bases from V and 6 bases from J, with 19 bases between. CDR1 and CDR2 (germline): KGHSH, LQKENI. The CDR3 length is 16 residues. CDR3 sequence (DNA): TGTGCCAGCTCAGGGAAGGCGGTACGGGAACCCGGGGAGCTGTTTTTT. Translating it yields CASSGKAVREPGELFF.

The rearrangement joins TRBV4-3 to TRBJ2-3; TRBD1 or TRBD2 may be the D gene (6 bases each). Germline V CDR1 and CDR2: LGHNA, YSLEER. The CDR3 has 16 residues. V was shortened by 0 bases and J by 0 bases, with 10 bases between the two germline ends. The CDR3 is CASSQEGGPSTDTQYF. The CDR3 DNA sequence: TGCGCCAGCAGCCAAGAGGGGGGCCCCAGCACAGATACGCAGTATTTT.

The genes are TRBV2 and TRBJ1-2; perhaps TRBD1 as D (5 bases). CDR3 length equals 13 residues. V was shortened by 3 bases and J by 8 bases, with 13 bases between the two germline ends. Per the germline V gene, CDR1 is SNHLY and CDR2 is FYNNEI. CDR3 loop: CASSDAGVGGYTF. The CDR3, as DNA: TGTGCCAGCAGTGATGCGGGGGTTGGGGGCTACACCTTC.

The chain links TRBV19 to TRBJ2-7; 9 bases are shared with TRBD1. The CDR3 covers 16 residues. The V and J ends lost 5 bases and 4 bases, in that order; junction bases with no gene match: 12. Per germline, CDR1 LNHDA and CDR2 SQIVND (reference sequence). The CDR3 DNA is TGTGCCAGTAGTGGAATAGGGGGACAGGGTGGGTACGAGCAGTACTTC. As protein: CASSGIGGQGGYEQYF.

The rearrangement uses TRBV5-4 and TRBJ1-1; D remains ambiguous. Per the germline V gene, CDR1 is SGHNT and CDR2 is YYREEE (reference sequence). The CDR3 is 14 residues long. Trimming removed 4 bases from V and 6 bases from J, with 16 bases in between. CDR3 loop: CASSHLALEPEAFF. In DNA form, the CDR3 reads TGTGCCAGCAGCCATTTGGCCTTAGAGCCTGAAGCTTTCTTT.

The chain has TRBV7-9 and TRBJ2-3; D is unresolved. CDR3 size: 15 residues. CDR1 is SEHNR and CDR2 is FQNEAQ in the germline V gene (reference sequence). The ends were cut back, 1 base at V and 6 bases at J, with 14 bases in the middle. The CDR3 bases are TGTGCCAGCAGCTTAGGCAGACCGGTCTGGGATACGCAGTATTTT. Protein product: CASSLGRPVWDTQYF.

The V call is TRBV7-2, the J call TRBJ2-5; D gene ambiguous. The V gene lost 5 bases and the J gene lost 4 bases, with 14 bases spanning the gap. The CDR3 runs 14 residues. Germline loops: CDR1 SGHTA, CDR2 FQGNSA. This chain's CDR3 is CASSRALVSETQYF. The CDR3, as DNA: TGTGCCAGCAGCCGTGCCTTGGTCTCAGAGACCCAGTACTTC.

By sample share, this clone is large (0.1 to 1%). The rearrangement joins TRBV27 to TRBJ1-2, with 9 nucleotides matching TRBD1. The CDR3 is 13 amino acids. V was clipped by 5 bases and J by 7 bases; unmatched bases: 5. Looked up from germline, CDR1 is MNHEY and CDR2 is SMNVEV (reference sequence). CDR3 sequence (DNA): TGTGCCAGCAGTCTCGGACAGGGGTCTGGCTACACCTTC. Translation gives CASSLGQGSGYTF.

This chain uses TRBV4-1 with TRBJ2-4; D might be TRBD2 (5 bases). Trimming shortened V by 2 bases and J by 7 bases, and 9 bases separated the two germline ends. CDR3 length: 13 amino acids. The V gene's germline CDR1 is MGHRA and CDR2 YSYEKL. The CDR3 region is CASSQPGVNIQYF. DNA of the CDR3: TGCGCCAGCAGCCAACCCGGGGTGAACATTCAGTACTTC.